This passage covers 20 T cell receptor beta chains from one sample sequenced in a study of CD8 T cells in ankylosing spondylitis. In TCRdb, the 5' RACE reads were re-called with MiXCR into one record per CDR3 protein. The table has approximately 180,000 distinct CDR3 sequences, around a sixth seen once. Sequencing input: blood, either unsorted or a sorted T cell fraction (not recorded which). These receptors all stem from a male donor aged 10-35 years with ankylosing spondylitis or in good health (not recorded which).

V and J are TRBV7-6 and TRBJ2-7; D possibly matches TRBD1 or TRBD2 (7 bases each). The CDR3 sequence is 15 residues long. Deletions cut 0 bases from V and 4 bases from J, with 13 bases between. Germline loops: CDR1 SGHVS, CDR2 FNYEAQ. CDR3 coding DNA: TGTGCCAGCAGCTTAGCGGCAGGGGGGGGATACGAGCAGTACTTC. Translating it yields CASSLAAGGGYEQYF.

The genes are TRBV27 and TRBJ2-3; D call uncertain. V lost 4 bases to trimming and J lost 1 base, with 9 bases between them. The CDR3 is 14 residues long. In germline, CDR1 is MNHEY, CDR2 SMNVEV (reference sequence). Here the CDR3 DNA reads TGTGCCAGCAGTTGGGGTCCGGGCACAGATACGCAGTATTTT. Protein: CASSWGPGTDTQYF.

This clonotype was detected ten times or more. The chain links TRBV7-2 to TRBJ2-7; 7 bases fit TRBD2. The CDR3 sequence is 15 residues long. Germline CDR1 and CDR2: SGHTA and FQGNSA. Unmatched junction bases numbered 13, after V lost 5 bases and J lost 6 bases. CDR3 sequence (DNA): TGTGCCAGCAGCCCGGGGGACTACCCGTCGCGCGAGCAGTACTTC. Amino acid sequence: CASSPGDYPSREQYF.

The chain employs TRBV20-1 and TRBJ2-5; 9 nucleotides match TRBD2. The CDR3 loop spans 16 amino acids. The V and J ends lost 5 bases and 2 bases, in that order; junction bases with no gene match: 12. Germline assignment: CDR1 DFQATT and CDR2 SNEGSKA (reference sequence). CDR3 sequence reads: CSASRSRAGGQETQYF. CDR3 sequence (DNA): TGCAGTGCTTCTAGATCGCGAGCGGGAGGACAAGAGACCCAGTACTTC.

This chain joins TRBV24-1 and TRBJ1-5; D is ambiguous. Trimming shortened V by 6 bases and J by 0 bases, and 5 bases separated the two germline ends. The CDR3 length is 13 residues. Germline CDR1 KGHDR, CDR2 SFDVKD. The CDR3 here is CATSLDSNQPQHF. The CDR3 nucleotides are TGTGCCACCAGTTTGGATAGCAATCAGCCCCAGCATTTT.

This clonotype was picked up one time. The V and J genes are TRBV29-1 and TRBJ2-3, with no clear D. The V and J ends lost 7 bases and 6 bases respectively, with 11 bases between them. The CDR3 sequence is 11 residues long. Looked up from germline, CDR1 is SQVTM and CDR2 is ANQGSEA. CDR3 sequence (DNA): TGCAGCGCCCGATTTTTGGATACGCAGTATTTT. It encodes CSARFLDTQYF.

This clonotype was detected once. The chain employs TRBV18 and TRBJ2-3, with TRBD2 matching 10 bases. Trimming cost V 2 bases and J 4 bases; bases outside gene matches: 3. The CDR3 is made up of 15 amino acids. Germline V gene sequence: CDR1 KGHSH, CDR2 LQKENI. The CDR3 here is CASSPISGRADTQYF. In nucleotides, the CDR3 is TGTGCCAGCTCACCAATCAGCGGGAGGGCAGATACGCAGTATTTT.

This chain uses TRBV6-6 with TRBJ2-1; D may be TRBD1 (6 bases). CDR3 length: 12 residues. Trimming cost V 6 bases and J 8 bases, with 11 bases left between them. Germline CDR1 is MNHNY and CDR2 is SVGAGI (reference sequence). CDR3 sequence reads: CASSKQGDEQFF. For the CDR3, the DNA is TGTGCCAGCAGCAAACAGGGTGATGAGCAGTTCTTC.

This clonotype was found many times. CDR3 amino acids: CATSDLPDPNTGELFF. The DNA of the CDR3 is TGTGCCACCAGTGATTTGCCGGACCCGAACACCGGGGAGCTGTTTTTT. V gene TRBV24-1 combines with J gene TRBJ2-2; D gene uncertain. Germline loops: CDR1 KGHDR, CDR2 SFDVKD. The CDR3 loop spans 16 amino acids. Trimming pared 0 bases from V and 0 bases from J, leaving 7 bases between.

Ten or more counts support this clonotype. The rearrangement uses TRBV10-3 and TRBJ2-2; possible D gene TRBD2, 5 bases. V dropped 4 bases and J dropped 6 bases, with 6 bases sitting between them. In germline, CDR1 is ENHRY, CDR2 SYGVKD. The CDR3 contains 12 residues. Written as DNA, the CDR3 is TGTGCCATCAGTGTCGGGGCCGGGGAGCTGTTTTTT. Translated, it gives CAISVGAGELFF.

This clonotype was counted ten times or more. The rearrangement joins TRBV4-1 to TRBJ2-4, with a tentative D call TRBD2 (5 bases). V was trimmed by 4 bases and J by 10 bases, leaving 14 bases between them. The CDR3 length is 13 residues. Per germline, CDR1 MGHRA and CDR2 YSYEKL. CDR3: CASSRKIRGIQYF. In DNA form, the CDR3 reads TGCGCCAGCAGCCGAAAAATCCGGGGAATTCAGTACTTC.

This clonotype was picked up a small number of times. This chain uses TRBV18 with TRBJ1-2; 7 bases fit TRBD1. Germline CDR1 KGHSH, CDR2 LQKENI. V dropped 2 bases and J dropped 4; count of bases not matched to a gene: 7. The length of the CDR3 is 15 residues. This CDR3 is CASSPSGQLGYGYTF. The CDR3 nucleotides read TGTGCCAGCTCACCATCGGGACAGCTAGGCTATGGCTACACCTTC.

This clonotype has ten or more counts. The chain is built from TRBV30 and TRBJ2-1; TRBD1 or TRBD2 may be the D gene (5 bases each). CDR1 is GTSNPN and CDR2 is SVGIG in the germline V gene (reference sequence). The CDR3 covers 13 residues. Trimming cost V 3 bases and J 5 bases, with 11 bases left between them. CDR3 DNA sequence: TGTGCCTGGAGCCGGGACGAGAACAATGAGCAGTTCTTC. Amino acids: CAWSRDENNEQFF.

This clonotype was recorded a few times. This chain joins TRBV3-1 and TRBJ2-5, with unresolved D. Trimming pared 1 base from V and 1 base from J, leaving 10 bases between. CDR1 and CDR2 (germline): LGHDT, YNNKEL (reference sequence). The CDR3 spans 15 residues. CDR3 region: CASSQGLGSQETQYF. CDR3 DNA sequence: TGTGCCAGCAGCCAAGGTCTCGGATCCCAAGAGACCCAGTACTTC.

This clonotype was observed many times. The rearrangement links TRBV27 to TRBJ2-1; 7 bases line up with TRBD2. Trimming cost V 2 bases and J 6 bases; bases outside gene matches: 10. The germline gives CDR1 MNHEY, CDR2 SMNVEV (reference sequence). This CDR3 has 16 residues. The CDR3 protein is CASSLRLAALSNEQFF. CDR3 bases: TGTGCCAGCAGTTTAAGGCTAGCGGCACTCAGCAATGAGCAGTTCTTC.

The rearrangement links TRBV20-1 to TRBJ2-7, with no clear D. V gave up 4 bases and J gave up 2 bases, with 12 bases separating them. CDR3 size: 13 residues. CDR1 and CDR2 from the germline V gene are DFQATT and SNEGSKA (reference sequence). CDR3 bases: TGCAGTGCTATCAGGTCCATTCCCTACGAGCAGTACTTC. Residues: CSAIRSIPYEQYF.

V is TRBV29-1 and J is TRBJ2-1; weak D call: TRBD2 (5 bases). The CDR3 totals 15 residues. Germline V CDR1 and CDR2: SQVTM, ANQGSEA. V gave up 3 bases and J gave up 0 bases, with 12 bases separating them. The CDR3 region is CSVERVDGSYNEQFF. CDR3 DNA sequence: TGCAGCGTTGAGCGGGTGGACGGCTCCTACAATGAGCAGTTCTTC.

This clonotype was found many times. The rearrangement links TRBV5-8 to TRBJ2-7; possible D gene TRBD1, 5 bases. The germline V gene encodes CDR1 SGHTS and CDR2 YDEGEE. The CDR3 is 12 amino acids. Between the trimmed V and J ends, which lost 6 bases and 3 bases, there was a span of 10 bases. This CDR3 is CASTLDSYEQYF. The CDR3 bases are TGTGCCAGCACCCTCGACAGCTACGAGCAGTACTTC. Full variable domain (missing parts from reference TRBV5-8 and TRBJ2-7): EAGVTQSPTHLIKTRGQQATLRCSPISGHTSVYWYQQALGLGLQFLLWYDEGEERNRGNFPPRFSGRQFPNYSSELNVNALELEDSALYLCASTLDSYEQYFGPGTRLTVT.

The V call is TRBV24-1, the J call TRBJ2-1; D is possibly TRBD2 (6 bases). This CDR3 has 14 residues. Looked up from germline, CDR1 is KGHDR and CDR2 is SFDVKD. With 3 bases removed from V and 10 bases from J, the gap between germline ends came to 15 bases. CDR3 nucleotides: TGTGCCACCAGTGATAGTCAAATTAGCGGAGAGCAGTTCTTC. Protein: CATSDSQISGEQFF.

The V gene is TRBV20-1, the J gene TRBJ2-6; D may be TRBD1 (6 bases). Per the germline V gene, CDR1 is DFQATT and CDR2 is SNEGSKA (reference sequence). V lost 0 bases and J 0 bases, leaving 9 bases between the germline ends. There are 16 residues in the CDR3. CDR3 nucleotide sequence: TGCAGTGCTAGAGACACAGGGAGCTCTGGGGCCAACGTCCTGACTTTC. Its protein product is CSARDTGSSGANVLTF.